Listed here is a single T cell receptor (beta chain). The antigen remains undetermined. This entry belongs to a study of T-cell reconstitution after alpha-beta-depleted transplantation in children. Germline CDR1 and CDR2: SGHDN and FVKESK. This CDR3 is 14 amino acids long. V was pared by 0 bases and J by 4 bases, with 8 bases between. Unique molecular identifiers featured in how the TCRbeta library was prepared. TCRdb independently ran MiXCR on the PCR reads; one entry per CDR3 protein. The sample contains 500,000 to 650,000 distinct CDR3 sequences, more than 9.5% of which appear only once. Study-level findings and limits: About two months after transplant, alpha-beta T cells reportedly came from several hundred expanded graft clones. By one year post-transplant, T-cell counts and diversity largely arose from T cells that were newly produced.

The receptor was derived from a female patient between 2 and 15 years old who had a stem cell transplant for aplastic anemia, so the T cells may come from the graft donor. The V and J genes are TRBV14 and TRBJ2-3, with D unclear. The sample here was PBMCs, mostly from graft donor cells, taken 180 days after TCRalphabeta/CD19-depleted stem cell transplant. The CDR3 DNA is TGTGCCAGCAGCCAAGACCCCGGAGCAGATACGCAGTATTTT. Its translation: CASSQDPGADTQYF.